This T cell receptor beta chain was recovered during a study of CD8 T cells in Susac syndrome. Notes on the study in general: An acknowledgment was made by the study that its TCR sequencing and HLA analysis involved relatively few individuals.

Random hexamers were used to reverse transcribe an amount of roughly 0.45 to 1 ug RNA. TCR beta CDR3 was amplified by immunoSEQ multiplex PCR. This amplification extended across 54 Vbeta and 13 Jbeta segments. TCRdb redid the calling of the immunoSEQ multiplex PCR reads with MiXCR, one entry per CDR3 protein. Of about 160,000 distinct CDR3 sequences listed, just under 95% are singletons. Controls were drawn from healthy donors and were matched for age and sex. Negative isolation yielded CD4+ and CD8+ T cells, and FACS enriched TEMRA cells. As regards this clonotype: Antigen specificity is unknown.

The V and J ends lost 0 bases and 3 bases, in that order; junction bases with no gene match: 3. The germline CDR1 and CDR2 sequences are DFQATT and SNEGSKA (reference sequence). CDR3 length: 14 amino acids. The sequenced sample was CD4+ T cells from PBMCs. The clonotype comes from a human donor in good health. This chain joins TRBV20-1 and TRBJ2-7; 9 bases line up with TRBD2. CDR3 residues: CSARDTAGGYEQYF. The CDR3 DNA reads TGCAGTGCTAGAGATACAGCGGGGGGCTACGAGCAGTACTTC.